The clone carrying this TCR beta chain has a count of ten or more. The data belong to a study of T cell repertoires in cytomegalovirus infection. Each CDR3 protein is one row after TCRdb ran MiXCR on the reads. Of approximately 250,000 distinct CDR3 sequences in the sample, 10% to 15% were seen once. The ends lost 2 bases at V and 5 bases at J; junction bases unmatched: 6. Per the germline V gene, CDR1 is MNHEY and CDR2 is SVGAGI. CDR3 size: 15 residues. Sequenced sample: PBMCs. The sequence derives from a human donor in good health (CMV status not recorded). Some clones in this sample may be carry-over from other donors' samples. The chain couples TRBV6-5 to TRBJ1-2, with 9 bases aligning to TRBD1. In nucleotides, the CDR3 is TGTGCCAGCAGTTACGCGGGACAGGGAGATTATGGCTACACCTTC. Residues: CASSYAGQGDYGYTF.